Given below is one T cell receptor (beta chain) in context. This clone is a singleton in its sample. There is no known antigen for this receptor. No base-level quality is on record; no much larger clone is a single base apart. This sample is drawn from a study of Ad26.COV2.S vaccination and SARS-CoV-2 variants (dated by TCRdb to about 2021). Background for the entire study: Vaccine-arm donors came from COV1001, a multicentre, randomized, double-blind, placebo-controlled phase I-IIa trial of Ad26.COV2.S in healthy adults. The TCR-sequenced set comprised approximately 32 samples: approximately 20 Ad26.COV2.S vaccine recipients, 5 placebo recipients and 8 SARS-CoV-2 convalescent individuals. Throughout the experiments and outcome assessment, investigators stayed blinded to trial group allocation. Sequencing of the TCRbeta repertoire served to evaluate the specificity and breadth of SARS-CoV-2-reactive T cell receptors following Ad26.COV2.S vaccination. Ad26.COV2.S was administered intramuscularly at 5 x 10^10 or 1 x 10^11 viral particles, either as a single shot or as two shots given 56 days apart. Trial participants were randomized into five groups of five, in which low-dose or high-dose Ad26.COV2.S was given once or twice, or placebo was given on both occasions.

TCRbeta CDR3 regions were sequenced with the immunoSEQ Assay. After extraction, genomic DNA underwent amplification by bias-controlled multiplex PCR, followed by high-throughput sequencing. From the authors' description of their analysis: To quantify the absolute abundance of every unique TCRbeta CDR3 region, sequences were collapsed and filtered. T cell fraction was estimated by normalization of TCRbeta template counts to usable DNA, with usable DNA being measured through amplification of reference genes present in all nucleated cells. Repertoire TCRs were annotated as SARS-CoV-2-specific when V gene, CDR3 amino acid sequence and J gene were exactly matched to a known reactive TCR set. The reference SARS-CoV-2 TCR set was obtained from MIRA and was filtered for enrichment in COVID-19-positive ImmuneCODE repertoires, whereby public or cross-reactive TCRs were removed. Using the MIRA antigens, annotated TCRs were further analysed by specific ORF or by position within an ORF. Breadth was defined as annotated unique rearrangements over total unique productive rearrangements; depth was the summed frequency of those rearrangements. Group comparisons of TCR breadth used two-sided Wilcoxon rank-sum tests. TCRdb's version of the immuneACCESS table is confined to in-frame rearrangements and falls short of the full clone set. An unresolved V gene accounts for under half of the shortfall where checked; the remainder is of unknown origin. The D gene and trimming were derived from the DNA, and the V and J assignments and clone size from that table. For this sample there are a few hundred thousand clones; 83% appear just once. The ten largest make up around 7% of the sample.

The treatment or condition tag for this specimen amounts to: some 20 received Ad26.COV2.S at low or high dose, single or two shots; five or six received placebo; per-sample allocation not given. Repertoires of vaccine and placebo recipients were sequenced from samples collected on day 63 after the first injection. Cohort 1b enrolled 25 to 30 adults aged 18-55 years at a single site in Boston, USA, between 29 July and 7 August 2020. Ad26.COV2.S consisted of a replication-incompetent adenovirus type 26 vector by which a prefusion-stabilized SARS-CoV-2 spike protein from the original Wuhan strain was expressed. The CDR3 measures 12 amino acids from cysteine to phenylalanine. Left in the record is the CDR3 DNA by itself, 36 bases read in frame from the first base. V is shortened by 1 base, J by 16 bases, and the region joining them spans 14 bases. CDR1 and CDR2 are read off the germline V gene as MGHRA and YSYEKL.

The study at large found these results: The study lacked the statistical power to compare responses across vaccine doses or regimens. According to the authors, total T cell responses may have been underestimated by the TCR breadth and depth analyses. After vaccination, substantial breadth of spike-specific CD8+ and CD4+ T cell responses was reported. Spike-specific TCR breadth was higher in Ad26.COV2.S recipients than in placebo recipients (P = 0.0014). Vaccine and placebo recipients had similar non-spike TCR breadth, a finding consistent with the vaccine containing only spike.

The chain couples TRBV4-1 to TRBJ2-1, and TRBD2 may be the D gene, going by 6 matching bases. Sequencing was performed on peripheral blood, taken in a trial of Ad26.COV2.S vaccine versus placebo. The origin of this receptor is a person aged 18 to 59 who received the Ad26.COV2.S COVID-19 vaccine or a placebo. The DNA is TGCGCCAGCAGCCAAGTCGGAGGGCGGTCCTTCTTC. The translation is CASSQVGGRSFF.